This T cell receptor (beta chain) was identified in a study of T cell responses to AZD1222 COVID-19 vaccine. Points on this clone: The antigen remains unidentified.

V lost 5 bases and J lost 1, with 5 bases in between. The CDR3 runs to 12 residues. Looked up from germline, CDR1 is MNHEY and CDR2 is SVGAGI. Findings and limits, study-wide: The repertoires were collected only after the peak T cell response. Among AZD1222 vaccinees, only 6 or 7 were seropositive at baseline. Spike-wide vaccine-associated CD4 TCRs dominated at 160-218 and 743-854.

Clones were read by immunoSEQ multiplex PCR, and TCRdb kept only the in-frame ones, dropping some. The sample contains 120,000 to 150,000 clones, under 95% of which appear only once. The chain has TRBV6-5 and TRBJ1-2; D uncertain. Specimen: peripheral blood, collected on day 0 of AZD1222 vaccination. This TCR came from an adult in good health. The chain's CDR3 is CASSRSNYGYTF. CDR3 nucleotide sequence: TGTGCCAGCAGTCGAAGTAACTATGGCTACACCTTC.